This T cell receptor beta chain was profiled in a study of blood T cells in healthy people across ages (dated by TCRdb to 2015 to 2017). Background for the entire study: In model experiments, roughly one uniquely barcoded TCR beta cDNA molecule per two T cells was captured by template switching. To track age-related changes in TCR beta repertoire diversity, the study relied on deep sequencing normalized with unique cDNA molecular identifiers. The donors were split into four age groups: young (average 16 years), middle-aged (about 40), aged (approximately 59) and long-lived (more than 80). Donors of different ages were randomly distributed across sequencing lanes to avoid experimental bias. Using the same blood draw, the study looked at two additional independent replicas of 1 million unique cDNA reads for two donors, one aged 18 to 29 and the other aged 80 or older. Study-level results and caveats: Total diversity estimates from one million sequenced T cells were considered lower bounds and underestimates. Observed TCR beta diversity correlated strongly with the percentage of naive T cells measured by flow cytometry. Compared with the aged group, more naive CD4+ T cells, fewer expanded clones and increased TCR diversity were shown by the long-lived group, suggesting age selection. The CMV infection status of donors was not known, potentially confounding age-related changes in expanded clonotypes. Because profiling used bulk unsorted PBMCs, naive and antigen-experienced compartments could not be compared conclusively. As age increased, observed TCR beta diversity per million T cells dropped in a roughly linear way, and a significant reduction was already evident by age around 41.

The library was obtained by 5' RACE. Sequenced on an Illumina HiSeq 2500. A second roughly 6 to 11 cycle PCR used a sample-barcoded 5' primer and a J-beta primer mix. Each TCR beta cDNA molecule received a unique molecular identifier from a template-switch 5' adaptor carrying 12 random nucleotides. Each sample yielded at least 2.5 million CDR3-containing paired-end reads. All of the RNA was converted into first-strand cDNA using the Mint cDNA synthesis kit, with a TRBC-specific oligonucleotide serving as the primer. Following uracil-DNA glycosylase treatment, a first 18-cycle PCR with universal primers M1SS and BC2_uni_R was performed on all cDNA. Turning to the authors' computational methods: Normalization of each sample was performed by random selection of 1 million high-quality reads, each carrying a distinct molecular identifier. Instead of being binned into consensus sequences, reads that shared molecular identifiers were thrown out. MiTCR, with a Q25 quality threshold and the strictest error-elimination algorithm, was used for CDR3 identification, clonotype clustering and error correction. A nonparametric unseen species model using Euler transformation provided a lower-bound estimate of total TCR beta diversity. TCRdb applied fastp at Q25 and MiXCR to the public reads, then kept only in-frame beta chains. Entries that share a CDR3 protein sequence are merged under the most common genes and DNA. What appears here as the V and J calls and clone size reflects TCRdb's work, not the paper's. The sample has roughly 1,500,000 distinct CDR3 sequences on record, almost 35% of them singletons. Around 10% of the sample is held by the ten biggest clonotypes.

Trimming at the junction amounts to 0 bases on V and 5 bases on J, and the germline ends lie 8 bases apart. Measured from the cysteine to the phenylalanine, the CDR3 is 13 residues long. The CDR3 DNA has 39 bases and is translated from base 1. CDR1 and CDR2, looked up from the germline V gene, are LGHNA and YNFKEQ. The table lists this clonotype with many counts. The antigen this receptor binds is unknown. No clone much larger than this one lies a single base away; base qualities are absent. Systemically healthy Caucasian individuals from Russia, approximately 39 in total and aged 6 to 90 years, were included as donors. Each donor gave about 10 milliliters of peripheral blood, drawn into EDTA-treated Vacutainer tubes. Ficoll-Paque density-gradient centrifugation was used to isolate PBMCs, with at least 6 million obtained per sample. Total RNA was extracted from PBMCs with Trizol reagent, with at least 6 micrograms obtained per sample. Naive CD45RAhigh/CD27high T cell percentages were measured by flow cytometry on a PBMC aliquot from every donor.

Sequencing was performed on blood. This clonotype was obtained from a woman under 40 in good health. The V gene is TRBV4-2 and the J gene is TRBJ2-7; the D region possibly corresponds to TRBD1 (5 bases align). The CDR3 in this case is CASSQDAGNEQYF. The DNA sequence is TGTGCCAGCAGCCAAGATGCAGGGAACGAGCAGTACTTC.